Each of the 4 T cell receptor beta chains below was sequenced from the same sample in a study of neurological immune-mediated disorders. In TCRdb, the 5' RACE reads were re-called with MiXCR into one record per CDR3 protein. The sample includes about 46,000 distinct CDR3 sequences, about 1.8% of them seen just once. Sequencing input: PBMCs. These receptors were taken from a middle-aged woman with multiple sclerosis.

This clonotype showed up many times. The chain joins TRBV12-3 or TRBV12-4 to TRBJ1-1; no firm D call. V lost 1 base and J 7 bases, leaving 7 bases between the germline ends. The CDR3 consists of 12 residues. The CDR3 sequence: CASSLGMDEAFF. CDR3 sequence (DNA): TGTGCCAGCAGTTTAGGGATGGATGAAGCTTTCTTT.

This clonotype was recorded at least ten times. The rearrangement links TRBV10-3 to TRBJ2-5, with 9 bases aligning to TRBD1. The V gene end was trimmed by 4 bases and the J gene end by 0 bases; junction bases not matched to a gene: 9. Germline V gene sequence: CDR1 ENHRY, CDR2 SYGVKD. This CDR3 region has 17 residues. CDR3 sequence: CAISVPPGQGNQETQYF. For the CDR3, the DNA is TGTGCCATCAGTGTCCCGCCAGGACAGGGGAACCAAGAGACCCAGTACTTC.

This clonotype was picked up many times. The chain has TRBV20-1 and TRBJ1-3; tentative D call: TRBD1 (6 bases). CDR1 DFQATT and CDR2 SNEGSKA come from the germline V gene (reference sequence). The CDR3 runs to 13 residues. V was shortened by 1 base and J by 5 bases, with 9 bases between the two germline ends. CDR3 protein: CSARAQGRNTIYF. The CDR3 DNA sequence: TGCAGTGCTAGAGCACAGGGCAGAAACACCATATATTTT.

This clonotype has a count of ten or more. CDR3 in amino acids: CATGLAGGIHEQFF. CDR3 in DNA: TGTGCCACTGGACTAGCGGGGGGTATACATGAGCAGTTCTTC. The chain is built from TRBV6-6 and TRBJ2-1, with TRBD2 matching over 14 bases. This CDR3 region has 14 residues. The V gene end was trimmed by 10 bases and the J gene end by 8 bases; junction bases not matched to a gene: 7. The germline V gene has CDR1 MNHNY and CDR2 SVGAGI (reference sequence).